The 9 T cell receptor beta chains reported below all come from one sample, sequenced in a study of Graves' ophthalmopathy and Graves' hyperthyroidism. RNA served as the template for amplifying TCR beta CDR3 regions. Second-round multiplex PCR came after first-round RT-PCR with HTBI primers. TCRdb reanalysed the multiplex PCR reads using MiXCR and keeps one entry per CDR3 protein. Here the sample spans over a million distinct CDR3 sequences, about 40% being singletons. Sequenced: peripheral blood or thyroid tissue (not recorded which). Receptor source: an adult man with Graves' hyperthyroidism.

As to this clonotype: One junction end disagrees with the germline gene, perhaps due to a read error. The rearrangement uses TRBV10-3 and TRBJ1-5; D is perhaps TRBD1 (5 bases). The CDR3 length is 15 residues. From germline, CDR1 is ENHRY and CDR2 SYGVKD. The CDR3 is CASSYSGRGNQPQHF. CDR3 bases: TGTGCCAGCAGTTACTCAGGGAGGGGCAATCAGCCCCAGCATTTT.

This clonotype has ten or more counts. The rearrangement joins TRBV5-4 to TRBJ1-5; D is unresolved. This CDR3 is built from 14 residues. V was cut by 4 bases and J by 4 bases, with 12 bases left in between. In germline, CDR1 is SGHNT, CDR2 YYREEE (reference sequence). CDR3 bases: TGTGCCAGCAGCCGTGCGGGGAGGAATCAGCCCCAGCATTTT. Residues: CASSRAGRNQPQHF.

In this sample, this clonotype turned up many times. This sequence joins TRBV7-9 and TRBJ1-2; 7 positions agree with TRBD1. The V segment lost 1 base and the J segment 3 bases; nucleotides outside the gene matches: 2. The length of the CDR3 is 14 residues. Germline loops: CDR1 SEHNR, CDR2 FQNEAQ (reference sequence). The CDR3 DNA reads TGTGCCAGCAGCTTAGACAGGGGATACTATGGCTACACCTTC. This codes for CASSLDRGYYGYTF.

Many counts were recorded for this clonotype. The genes are TRBV19 and TRBJ2-5, with D maybe TRBD2 (6 bases). The V gene lost 4 bases and the J gene lost 0 bases, with 12 bases spanning the gap. The germline CDR1 and CDR2 sequences are LNHDA and SQIVND (reference sequence). This CDR3 comprises 15 residues. The CDR3 DNA sequence: TGTGCCAGTAGTACGGGGGAGACGTACCAAGAGACCCAGTACTTC. Amino acid sequence: CASSTGETYQETQYF.

This chain connects TRBV29-1 to TRBJ2-7, with 8 bases that match TRBD1. V lost 7 bases, J lost 7 bases, and 3 bases stayed unmatched. The CDR3 spans 10 residues. Per the germline V gene, CDR1 is SQVTM and CDR2 is ANQGSEA. For the CDR3, the DNA is TGCAGCGCGGACAGGGAAGAGCAGTACTTC. Translation gives CSADREEQYF.

This clonotype appeared a few times. The rearrangement links TRBV4-1 to TRBJ1-2; 8 bases are a match to TRBD1. CDR3 length: 15 residues. Germline loops: CDR1 MGHRA, CDR2 YSYEKL. J lost 4 bases, V lost 0 bases, and 4 bases had no gene match. This chain's CDR3 is CASSQDDRGSYGYTF. As DNA, the CDR3 is TGCGCCAGCAGCCAAGATGACAGGGGATCCTATGGCTACACCTTC.

The CDR3 coding sequence is TGCAGTGCCCAACCCGGGACAGGGGGTAGGAACACTGAAGCTTTCTTT. This sequence encodes CSAQPGTGGRNTEAFF. The chain joins TRBV20-1 to TRBJ1-1, with 11 bases fitting TRBD1. Germline loops: CDR1 DFQATT, CDR2 SNEGSKA (reference sequence). The CDR3 contains 16 residues. Unmatched junction bases numbered 10, after V lost 6 bases and J lost 1 base.

Concerning this clonotype itself: One end of the junction fails to match germline, which may point to a read error. J is TRBJ1-5 and V is TRBV5-1, with D unresolved. Germline V gene data show CDR1 as SGHRS and CDR2 as YFSETQ. The CDR3 is 12 amino acids. The CDR3: CASSWLNQPQHF. The CDR3 DNA reads TGTGCCAGCAGCTGGTTGAATCAGCCCCAGCATTTT. Complete variable domain (other parts from reference TRBV5-1 and TRBJ1-5): KAGVTQTPRYLIKTRGQQVTLSCSPISGHRSVSWYQQTPGQGLQFLFEYFSETQRNKGNFPGRFSGRQFSNSRSEMNVSTLELGDSALYLCASSWLNQPQHFGDGTRLSIL.

This clonotype was picked up many times. The chain combines TRBV20-1 with TRBJ1-5, with unresolved D. Germline CDR1 reads DFQATT; CDR2 reads SNEGSKA (reference sequence). V shed 4 bases and J shed 3 bases, with 13 bases lying between them. The CDR3 is made up of 14 amino acids. The CDR3 region is CSAKATQINQPQHF. CDR3 in DNA: TGCAGTGCTAAGGCCACGCAGATCAATCAGCCCCAGCATTTT.